The present TCR beta chain was sequenced within a study of T cells in Graves' hyperthyroidism and ophthalmopathy. The study, taken as a whole, reports: Stable hyperthyroidism was told apart from ophthalmopathy by a model built on 13 V-J features.

Concerning this clonotype itself: Its antigen is currently unknown.

From RNA transcripts, TCR beta CDR3 regions were amplified. The HTBI primer set drove a first-round RT-PCR of the TCR CDR3. TCRdb recomputed calls from the multiplex PCR reads with MiXCR, one row per CDR3 protein. This sample yields 450,000 to 700,000 distinct CDR3 sequences, of which approximately 44% are seen a single time; under 20% belongs to the top ten. Trimming stripped 5 bases from V and 5 bases from J, with 13 bases between. The CDR3 loop spans 15 amino acids. The germline V gene has CDR1 LNHDA and CDR2 SQIVND (reference sequence). Researchers barred patients who had uncontrolled infection, other autoimmune disease, pregnancy or lactation. Based on clinical symptoms, serum thyroxine and TRAb, thyroid ultrasound and orbital computed tomography, diagnoses were reached.

This TCR came from an adult woman with Graves' disease, either hyperthyroidism or ophthalmopathy (not recorded which). Sequencing input: peripheral blood or thyroid tissue (not recorded which). The chain carries TRBV19 and TRBJ2-6, with D tentatively TRBD1 or TRBD2 (5 bases each). The CDR3 sequence is CASSVQGPRANVLTF. The CDR3 bases are TGTGCCAGTAGTGTCCAGGGACCCCGGGCCAACGTCCTGACTTTC.